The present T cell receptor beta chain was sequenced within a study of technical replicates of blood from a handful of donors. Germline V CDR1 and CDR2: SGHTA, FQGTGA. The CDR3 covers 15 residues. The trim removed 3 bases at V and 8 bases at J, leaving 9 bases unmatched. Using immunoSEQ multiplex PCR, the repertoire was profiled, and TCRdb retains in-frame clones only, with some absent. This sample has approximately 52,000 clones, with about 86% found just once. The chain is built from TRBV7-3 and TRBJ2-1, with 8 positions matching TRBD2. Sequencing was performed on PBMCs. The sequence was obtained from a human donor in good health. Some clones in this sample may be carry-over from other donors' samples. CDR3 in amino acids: CASSFGGGPGDEQFF. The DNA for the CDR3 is TGTGCCAGCAGCTTCGGGGGGGGCCCTGGGGATGAGCAGTTCTTC.